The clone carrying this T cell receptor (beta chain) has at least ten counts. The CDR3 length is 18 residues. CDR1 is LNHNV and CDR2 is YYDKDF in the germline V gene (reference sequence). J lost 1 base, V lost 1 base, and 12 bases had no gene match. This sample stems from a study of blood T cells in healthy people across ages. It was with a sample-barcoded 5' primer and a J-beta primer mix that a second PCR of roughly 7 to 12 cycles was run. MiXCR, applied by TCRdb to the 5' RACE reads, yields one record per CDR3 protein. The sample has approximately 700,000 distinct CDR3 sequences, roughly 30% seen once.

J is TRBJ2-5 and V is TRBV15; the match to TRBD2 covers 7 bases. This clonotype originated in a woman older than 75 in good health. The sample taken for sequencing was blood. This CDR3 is CATSRGPSGFTTQETQYF. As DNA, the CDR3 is TGTGCCACCAGCAGAGGGCCTAGCGGCTTCACAACCCAAGAGACCCAGTACTTC.